The sequence of this T cell receptor (beta chain) was determined in a study of control samples from healthy donors and cancer patients (dated by TCRdb to 2018 to 2021). V drops 6 bases and J drops 1 base, leaving 7 bases in between. The cysteine opens and the phenylalanine closes a CDR3 of 12 amino acids. CDR3 DNA only is kept here, 36 bases in frame from base 1. As encoded in the germline V gene, CDR1 is MDHEN while CDR2 is SYDVKM. Library preparation was by the immunoSEQ multiplex PCR assay. Imported from immuneACCESS, the table was reduced by TCRdb to in-frame sequences with V and J called. These copies leave out some clones; in studies compared against another copy, an unresolved V gene accounts for under half, and the cause of the remainder is not known. The sample contains 70,000 to 95,000 clones, under 95% of them found a single time. The top ten clonotypes cover 1.3% of the sample. Comment on this clone: Its antigen is not yet known. Per-base qualities were not stored, and no clone one base away is much larger.

This TCR derives from a woman aged 40 to 50 with lung cancer. Recombination joined TRBV28 with TRBJ2-7; TRBD1 could be the D gene, as 5 bases match. Sequencing input: PBMCs. The CDR3 here reads CASRTVSYEQYF. The sequenced DNA: TGTGCCAGCAGGACAGTTTCCTACGAGCAGTACTTC.